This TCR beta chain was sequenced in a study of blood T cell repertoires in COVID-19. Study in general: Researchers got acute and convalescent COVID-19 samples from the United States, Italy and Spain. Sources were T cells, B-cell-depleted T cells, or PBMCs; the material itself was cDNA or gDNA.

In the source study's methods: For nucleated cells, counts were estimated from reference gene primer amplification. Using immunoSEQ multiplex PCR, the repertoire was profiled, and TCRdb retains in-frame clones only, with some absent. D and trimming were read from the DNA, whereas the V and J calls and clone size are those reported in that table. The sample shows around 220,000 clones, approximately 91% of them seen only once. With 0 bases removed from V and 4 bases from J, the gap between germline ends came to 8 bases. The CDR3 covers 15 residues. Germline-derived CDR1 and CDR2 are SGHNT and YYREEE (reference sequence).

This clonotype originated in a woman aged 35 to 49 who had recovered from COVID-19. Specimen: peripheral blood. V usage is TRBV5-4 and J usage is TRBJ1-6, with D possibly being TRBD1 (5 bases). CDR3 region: CASSLGTPYNSPLHF. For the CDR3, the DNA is TGTGCCAGCAGCTTGGGGACACCATATAATTCACCCCTCCACTTT. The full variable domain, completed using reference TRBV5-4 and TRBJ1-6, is ETGVTQSPTHLIKTRGQQVTLRCSSQSGHNTVSWYQQALGQGPQFIFQYYREEENGRGNFPPRFSGLQFPNYSSELNVNALELDDSALYLCASSLGTPYNSPLHFGNGTRLTVT.